This T cell receptor (beta chain) was retrieved from a study of blood T cell repertoires in COVID-19. Study-wide background: COVID-19 samples from acute and convalescent phases originated in the United States, Italy and Spain. Sample material is recorded as cDNA or gDNA derived from T cells, B-cell-depleted T cells, or PBMCs.

As originally analysed: Amplification from reference gene primers served as the basis for estimated nucleated cell counts. Clones were sequenced by immunoSEQ multiplex PCR, and TCRdb holds only the in-frame ones, with some missing. V and J calls and clone size are copied from that table; D and trimming were computed from the DNA. The repertoire holds some 170,000 clones, with about 80% as singletons. The trim removed 0 bases at V and 2 bases at J, leaving 8 bases unmatched. In germline, CDR1 is LGHNA, CDR2 YSLEER. This CDR3 is 18 amino acids long. The sample consisted of peripheral blood. The TCR comes from a woman in her sixties or seventies with acute or convalescent COVID-19. The chain recombines TRBV4-3 with TRBJ2-3; 10 nucleotides match TRBD2. CDR3 sequence: CASSQELAAGGPTDTQYF. CDR3 DNA sequence: TGCGCCAGCAGCCAAGAATTAGCAGCGGGGGGGCCCACAGATACGCAGTATTTT.